This T cell receptor (beta chain) is from a study of vaccination and CD4 T cells after COVID-19. Overall study: Stimulation of cells relied on overlapping spike peptides derived from SARS-CoV-2, HCoV-NL63, HCoV-OC43 and HCoV-229E. Control cultures used a CEFX viral epitope pool, an HIV-1 Nef peptide pool, or no peptide.

Trimming removed 2 bases from V and 7 bases from J, with 14 bases in between. The CDR3 loop spans 15 amino acids. The germline CDR1 and CDR2 sequences are SNHLY and FYNNEI. The Oncomine TCR Beta short-read assay was applied to DNA of cultured CD4+ T cells. In TCRdb, the PCR reads were re-called with MiXCR into one record per CDR3 protein. The sample lists about 14,000 distinct CDR3 sequences; around 30% were seen once. Treatment: approximately nine-day PBMC culture with coronavirus spike peptide pools or control peptides (ViraFEST assay). ViraFEST used peptide pools to expand antigen-specific T cells, then sequenced TCRs. Relative to its sample, this clonotype is hyperexpanded. Its antigen is still unknown.

The sequence came from a human donor with COVID-19. The chain has TRBV2 and TRBJ2-2, with D tentatively TRBD1 (7 bases). Sequencing was performed on cultured CD4+ T cells from blood. CDR3 region: CASSETGQGGGELFF. The CDR3, as DNA: TGTGCCAGCAGTGAAACGGGGCAGGGGGGCGGGGAGCTGTTTTTT.